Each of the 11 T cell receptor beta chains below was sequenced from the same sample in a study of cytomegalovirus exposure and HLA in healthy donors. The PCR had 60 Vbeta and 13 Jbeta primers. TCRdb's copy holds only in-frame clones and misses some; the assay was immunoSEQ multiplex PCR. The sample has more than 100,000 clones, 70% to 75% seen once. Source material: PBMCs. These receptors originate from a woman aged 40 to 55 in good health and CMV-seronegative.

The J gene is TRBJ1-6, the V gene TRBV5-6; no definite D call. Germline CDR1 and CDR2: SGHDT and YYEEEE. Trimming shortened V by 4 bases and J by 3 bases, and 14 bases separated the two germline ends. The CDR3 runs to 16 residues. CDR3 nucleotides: TGTGCCAGCAGCCCGCAAAATGCAGGCTATAATTCACCCCTCCACTTT. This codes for CASSPQNAGYNSPLHF.

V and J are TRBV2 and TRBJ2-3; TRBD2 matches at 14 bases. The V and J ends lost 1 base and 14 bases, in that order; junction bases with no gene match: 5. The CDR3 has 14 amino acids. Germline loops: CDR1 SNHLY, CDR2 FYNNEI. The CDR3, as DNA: TGTGCCAGCAGTGAAGGACTAGCGGGAGGGACCGTGTATTTT. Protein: CASSEGLAGGTVYF.

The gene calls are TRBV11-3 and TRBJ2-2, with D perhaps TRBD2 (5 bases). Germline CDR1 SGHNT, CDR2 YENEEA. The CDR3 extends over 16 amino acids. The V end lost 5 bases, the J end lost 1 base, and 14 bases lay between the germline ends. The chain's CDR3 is CASSPLGRGNTGELFF. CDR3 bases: TGTGCCAGCAGCCCCCTGGGGAGAGGGAACACCGGGGAGCTGTTTTTT.

CDR3: CASSISGGGVHYEQYF. In DNA form, the CDR3 reads TGTGCCAGTAGCATCTCTGGGGGGGGCGTACACTACGAGCAGTACTTC. The chain carries TRBV19 and TRBJ2-7; D might be TRBD2 (7 bases). V dropped 6 bases and J dropped 3 bases, with 21 bases sitting between them. Germline V gene lookup returns CDR1 LNHDA and CDR2 SQIVND (reference sequence). CDR3 size: 16 residues.

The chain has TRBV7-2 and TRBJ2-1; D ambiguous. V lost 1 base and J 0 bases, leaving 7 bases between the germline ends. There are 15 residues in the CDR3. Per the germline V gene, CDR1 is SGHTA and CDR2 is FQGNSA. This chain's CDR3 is CASSLGWSSYNEQFF. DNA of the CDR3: TGTGCCAGCAGCTTAGGGTGGAGCTCCTACAATGAGCAGTTCTTC. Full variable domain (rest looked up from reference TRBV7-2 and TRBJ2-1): GAGVSQSPSNKVTEKGKDVELRCDPISGHTALYWYRQSLGQGLEFLIYFQGNSAPDKSGLPSDRFSAERTGGSVSTLTIQRTQQEDSAVYLCASSLGWSSYNEQFFGPGTRLTVL.

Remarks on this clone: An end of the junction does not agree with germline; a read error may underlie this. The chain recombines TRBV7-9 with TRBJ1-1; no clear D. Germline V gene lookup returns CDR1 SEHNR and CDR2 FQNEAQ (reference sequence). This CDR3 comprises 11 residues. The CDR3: CSSHQNTEAFF. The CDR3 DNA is TGTTCCAGCCATCAGAACACTGAAGCTTTCTTT.

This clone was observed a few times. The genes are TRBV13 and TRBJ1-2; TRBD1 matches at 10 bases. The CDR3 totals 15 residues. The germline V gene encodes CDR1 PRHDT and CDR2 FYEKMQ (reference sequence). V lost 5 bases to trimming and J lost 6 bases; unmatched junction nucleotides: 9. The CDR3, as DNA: TGTGCCAGCAGCGGCCAGACAGGGGGCGCGCATGGCTACACCTTC. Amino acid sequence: CASSGQTGGAHGYTF. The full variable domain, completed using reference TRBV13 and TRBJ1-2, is AAGVIQSPRHLIKEKRETATLKCYPIPRHDTVYWYQQGPGQDPQFLISFYEKMQSDKGSIPDRFSAQQFSDYHSELNMSSLELGDSALYFCASSGQTGGAHGYTFGSGTRLTVV.

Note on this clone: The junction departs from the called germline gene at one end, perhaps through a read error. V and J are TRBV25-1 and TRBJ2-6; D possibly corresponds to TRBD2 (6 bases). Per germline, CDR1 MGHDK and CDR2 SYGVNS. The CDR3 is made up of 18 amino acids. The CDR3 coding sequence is TGTGCCAGCAGCCCGCGGGGAGCTCCTCAAGGCGGGGCCAACGGCCTGACTTTC. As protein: CASSPRGAPQGGANGLTF.

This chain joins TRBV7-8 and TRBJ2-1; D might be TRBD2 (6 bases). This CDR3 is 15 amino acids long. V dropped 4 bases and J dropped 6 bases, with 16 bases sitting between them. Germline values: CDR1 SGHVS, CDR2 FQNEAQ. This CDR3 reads CASSSNREPFNEQFF. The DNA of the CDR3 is TGTGCCAGCAGCTCCAACCGGGAGCCTTTCAATGAGCAGTTCTTC.

The CDR3 DNA reads TGTGCCAGTAGTTTCCGACAGGGAAACGAAAAACTGTTTTTT. Its translation: CASSFRQGNEKLFF. The chain couples TRBV19 to TRBJ1-4, with TRBD1 matching 7 bases. Germline CDR1 is LNHDA and CDR2 is SQIVND (reference sequence). The CDR3 spans 14 residues. The V gene end was trimmed by 5 bases and the J gene end by 8 bases; junction bases not matched to a gene: 8.

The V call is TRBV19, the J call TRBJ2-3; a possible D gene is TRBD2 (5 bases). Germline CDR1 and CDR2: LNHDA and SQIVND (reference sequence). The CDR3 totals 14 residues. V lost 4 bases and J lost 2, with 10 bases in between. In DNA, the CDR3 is TGTGCCAGTAGTAGGACGGGAACCACAGATACGCAGTATTTT. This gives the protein CASSRTGTTDTQYF.